Detailed here is one T cell receptor (beta chain). The sample comes from a study of blood T cell repertoires in COVID-19. Study-level background: COVID-19 samples collected from the United States, Italy and Spain covered acute and convalescent phases. Sources were T cells, B-cell-depleted T cells, or PBMCs; the material itself was cDNA or gDNA.

This CDR3 is built from 14 residues. Trimming removed 5 bases from V and 10 bases from J; junction bases left unmatched: 6. The germline V gene has CDR1 SEHNR and CDR2 FQNEAQ (reference sequence). Authors' methods: Using reference gene primer amplification, nucleated cell counts were estimated. The assay was immunoSEQ multiplex PCR, and TCRdb's table has in-frame clones only and misses some. V and J calls and clone size are as listed in that table; D and trimming were resolved from the DNA. This sample has 200,000 to 250,000 clones; about 86% occur once, and the top ten carry 1.5%. The V call is TRBV7-9, the J call TRBJ1-6; 9 bases map to TRBD1. This receptor was obtained from a man between 18 and 35 years old with active or convalescent COVID-19. The sample taken for sequencing was peripheral blood. CDR3 DNA: TGTGCCAGCAGCCGGGACAGGGTCGAGTCACCCCTCCACTTT. Its translation: CASSRDRVESPLHF.